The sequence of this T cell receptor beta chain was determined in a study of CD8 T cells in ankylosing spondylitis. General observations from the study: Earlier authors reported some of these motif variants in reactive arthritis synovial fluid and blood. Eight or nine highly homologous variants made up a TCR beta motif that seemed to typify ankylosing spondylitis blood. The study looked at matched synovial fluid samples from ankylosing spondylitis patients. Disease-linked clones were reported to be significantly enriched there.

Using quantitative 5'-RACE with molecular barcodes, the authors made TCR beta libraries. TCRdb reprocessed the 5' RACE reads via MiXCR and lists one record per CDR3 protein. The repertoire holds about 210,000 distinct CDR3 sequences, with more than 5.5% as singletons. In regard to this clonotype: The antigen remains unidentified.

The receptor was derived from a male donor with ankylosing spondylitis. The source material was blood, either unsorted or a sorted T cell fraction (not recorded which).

The CDR3 DNA sequence: TGCAGTGTCTGGCGGGACGTCTATGAGCAGTTCTTC. Its protein is CSVWRDVYEQFF. The rearrangement uses TRBV20-1 and TRBJ2-1, with a weak D call TRBD2 (6 bases). With 7 bases removed from V and 8 bases from J, the gap between germline ends came to 15 bases. This CDR3 region has 12 residues. Germline CDR1 is DFQATT and CDR2 is SNEGSKA (reference sequence).